The clone carrying this T cell receptor (beta chain) was recorded only once. Its target is unknown. This specimen belongs to a study of shared clonotypes between healthy human individuals. Broader study findings: Sequencing depth was predicted to influence how clonotypes are shared among donors.

The CDR3 covers 14 residues. Trimming stripped 2 bases from V and 6 bases from J, with 11 bases between. CDR1 is MNHEY and CDR2 is SMNVEV in the germline V gene (reference sequence). The authors split each subset's genomic DNA evenly across several immunoSEQ plates. Sequencing was performed with immunoSEQ multiplex PCR; in TCRdb, only in-frame clones are kept and a portion is missing. The sample lists roughly 850,000 clones; about 97% were seen once. It was CD45RO-negative cells, positively selected for CCR7, that made up naive CD8 cells, with terminally differentiated effector memory CD45RA+ cells excluded.

The source of this sequence is a man aged 30-40 years in good health. V and J are TRBV27 and TRBJ2-1; D tentatively reads TRBD1 or TRBD2 (5 bases each). The material sequenced was naive CD8+ T cells sorted from blood. CDR3 residues: CASSLGGSPNEQFF. The CDR3 DNA follows: TGTGCCAGCAGTTTAGGGGGAAGCCCCAATGAGCAGTTCTTC.